These 2 T cell receptor beta chains were sequenced from one sample in a study of shared clonotypes between healthy human individuals (dated by TCRdb to 2020 to 2022). Libraries came from the immunoSEQ multiplex PCR assay. The source is immuneACCESS, and TCRdb retained only in-frame sequences with V and J called. Part of the clones is not carried over; for the studies checked, unresolved V genes explain less than half of this, and the remainder is unexplained. Within this sample are 2,500,000 or so clones, with 93% of them counted one time only. Clones ranked in the top ten supply 0.36% of the sample. Input material: naive CD4+ T cells from PBMCs. This specimen's cell subset or site label, interpreted: CD45RA+ positively selected. These receptors all stem from a man in his late teens or twenties in good health. Some clones in this sample may be carry-over from other donors' samples.

This sequence joins TRBV5-4 and TRBJ1-2; D gene ambiguous. The CDR3 runs 14 residues. Trimming shortened V by 2 bases and J by 3 bases, and 11 bases separated the two germline ends. Germline V gene sequence: CDR1 SGHNT, CDR2 YYREEE (reference sequence). The CDR3, as DNA: TGTGCCAGCAGCTTCAAAGGGTCTTACTATGGCTACACCTTC. The encoded protein is CASSFKGSYYGYTF.

This chain joins TRBV5-4 and TRBJ2-7, with 8 positions matching TRBD1. Germline V CDR1 and CDR2: SGHNT, YYREEE (reference sequence). The CDR3 is 14 amino acids. V was pared by 4 bases and J by 4 bases, with 7 bases of the junction left unmatched. DNA for the CDR3: TGTGCCAGCAGCCCGCGGACAGGGCAATACGAGCAGTACTTC. Translating it yields CASSPRTGQYEQYF.